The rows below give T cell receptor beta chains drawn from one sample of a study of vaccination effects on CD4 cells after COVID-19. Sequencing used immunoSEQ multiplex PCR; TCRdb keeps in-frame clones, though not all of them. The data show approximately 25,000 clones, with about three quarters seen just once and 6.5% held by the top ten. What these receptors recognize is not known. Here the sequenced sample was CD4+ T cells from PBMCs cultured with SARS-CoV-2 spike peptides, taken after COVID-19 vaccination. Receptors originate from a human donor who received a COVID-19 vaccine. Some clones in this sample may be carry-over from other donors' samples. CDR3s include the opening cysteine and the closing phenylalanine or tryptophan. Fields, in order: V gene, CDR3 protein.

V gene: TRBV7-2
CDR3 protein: CASSAPGAGNTIYF

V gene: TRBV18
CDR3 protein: CASSLTATSGNTIYF

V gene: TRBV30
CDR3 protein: CAWSVGGAGNIQYF

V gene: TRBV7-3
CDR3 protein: CASSLNRENTEAFF

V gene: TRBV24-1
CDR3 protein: CATSSQRGNTGELFF

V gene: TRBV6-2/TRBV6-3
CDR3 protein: CASSPPRGNTGELFF

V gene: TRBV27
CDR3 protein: CASRSGTGGKRYTF

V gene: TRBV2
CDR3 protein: CASSEGQGGYGYTF

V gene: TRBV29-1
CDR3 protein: CSVSGTGFGYTF

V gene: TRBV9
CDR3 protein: CASSVDPSGAYNEQFF

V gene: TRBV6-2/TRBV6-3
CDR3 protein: CASSYYGYSNQPQHF

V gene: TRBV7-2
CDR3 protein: CASSFPTHSNNEQFF

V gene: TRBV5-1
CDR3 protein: CASSLISRTGATGELFF

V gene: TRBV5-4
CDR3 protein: CASSSPTGNTEAFF

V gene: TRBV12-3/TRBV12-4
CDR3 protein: CASSFRSGQPQHF

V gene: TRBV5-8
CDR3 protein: CASPISPTRVFKETQYF

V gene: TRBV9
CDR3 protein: CASSRGGTGYNEQFF

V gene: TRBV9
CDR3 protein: CASSVAELAFLNGELFF

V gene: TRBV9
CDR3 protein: CASSAGRGTRTGEQFF

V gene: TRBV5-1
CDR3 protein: CASSWGGGTSGANVLTF

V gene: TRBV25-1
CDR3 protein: CASSDRDIYGYTF

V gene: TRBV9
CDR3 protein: CASSANPNTGELFF

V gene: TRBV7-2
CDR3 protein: CASSLYLGVQYF

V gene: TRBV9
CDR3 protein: CASSVAAGGIGELFF

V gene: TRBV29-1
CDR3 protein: CSVAYGGAGETQYF

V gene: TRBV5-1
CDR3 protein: CASSLVGLAGAGDTQYF

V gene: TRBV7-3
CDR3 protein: CASSFMTSGGTVPEQFF